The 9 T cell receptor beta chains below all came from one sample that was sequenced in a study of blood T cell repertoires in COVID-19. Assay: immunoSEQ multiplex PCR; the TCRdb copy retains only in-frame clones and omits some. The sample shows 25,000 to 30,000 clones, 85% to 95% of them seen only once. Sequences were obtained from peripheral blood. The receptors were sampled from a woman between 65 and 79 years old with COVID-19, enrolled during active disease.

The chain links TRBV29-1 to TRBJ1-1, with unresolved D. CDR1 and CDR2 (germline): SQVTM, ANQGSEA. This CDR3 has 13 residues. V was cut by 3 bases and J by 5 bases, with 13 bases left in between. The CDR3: CSVEDYRGTEAFF. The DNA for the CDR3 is TGCAGCGTTGAGGACTATCGTGGGACTGAAGCTTTCTTT.

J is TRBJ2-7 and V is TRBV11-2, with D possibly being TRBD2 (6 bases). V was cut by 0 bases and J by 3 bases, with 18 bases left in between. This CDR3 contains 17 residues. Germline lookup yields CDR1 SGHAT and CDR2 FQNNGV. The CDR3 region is CASSLEYSQAGHYEQYF. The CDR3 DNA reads TGTGCCAGCAGCTTAGAGTATTCCCAAGCGGGCCACTACGAGCAGTACTTC.

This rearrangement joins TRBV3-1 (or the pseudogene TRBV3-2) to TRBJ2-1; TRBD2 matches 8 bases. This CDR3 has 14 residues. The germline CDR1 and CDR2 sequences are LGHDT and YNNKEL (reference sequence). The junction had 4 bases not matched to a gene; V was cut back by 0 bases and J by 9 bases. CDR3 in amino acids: CASSQEGLGGEQFF. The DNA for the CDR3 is TGTGCCAGCAGCCAAGAGGGACTAGGGGGTGAGCAGTTCTTC.

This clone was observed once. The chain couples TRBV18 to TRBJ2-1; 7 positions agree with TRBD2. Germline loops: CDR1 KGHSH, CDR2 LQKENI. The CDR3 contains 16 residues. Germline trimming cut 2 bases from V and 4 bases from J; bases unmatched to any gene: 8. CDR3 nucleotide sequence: TGTGCCAGCTCACCAGAGCTCCTAGCGGCATACAATGAGCAGTTCTTC. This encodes CASSPELLAAYNEQFF.

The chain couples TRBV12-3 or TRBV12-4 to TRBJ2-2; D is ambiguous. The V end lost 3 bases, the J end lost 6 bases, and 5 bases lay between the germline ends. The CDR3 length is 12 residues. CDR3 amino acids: CASSLPAGELFF. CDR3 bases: TGTGCCAGCAGTTTGCCGGCCGGGGAGCTGTTTTTT.

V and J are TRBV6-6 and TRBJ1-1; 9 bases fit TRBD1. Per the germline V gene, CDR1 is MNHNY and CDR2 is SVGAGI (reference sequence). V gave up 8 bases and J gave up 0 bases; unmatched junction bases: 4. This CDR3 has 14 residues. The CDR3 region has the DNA TGTGCCAGCGGGACAGGGAGGATGAACACTGAAGCTTTCTTT. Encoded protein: CASGTGRMNTEAFF.

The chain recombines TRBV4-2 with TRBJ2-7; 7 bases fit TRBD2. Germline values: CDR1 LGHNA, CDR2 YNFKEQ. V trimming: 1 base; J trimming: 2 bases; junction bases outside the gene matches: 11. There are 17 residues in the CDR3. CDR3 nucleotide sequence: TGTGCCAGCAGCCAAGTCGGGAGTAGCGGGTTTCCCTACGAGCAGTACTTC. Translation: CASSQVGSSGFPYEQYF.

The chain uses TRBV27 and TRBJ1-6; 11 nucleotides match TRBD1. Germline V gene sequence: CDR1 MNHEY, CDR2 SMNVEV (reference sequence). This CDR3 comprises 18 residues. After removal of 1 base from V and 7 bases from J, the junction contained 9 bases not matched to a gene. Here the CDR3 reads CASSLFGTGGGKNSPLHF. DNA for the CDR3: TGTGCCAGCAGTTTATTCGGGACAGGGGGTGGAAAAAATTCACCCCTCCACTTT.

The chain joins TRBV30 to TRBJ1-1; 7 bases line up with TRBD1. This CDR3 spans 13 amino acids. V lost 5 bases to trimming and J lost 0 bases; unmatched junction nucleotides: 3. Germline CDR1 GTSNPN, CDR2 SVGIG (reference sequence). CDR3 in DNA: TGTGCCTGGGGGGGACAGCTGAACACTGAAGCTTTCTTT. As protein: CAWGGQLNTEAFF. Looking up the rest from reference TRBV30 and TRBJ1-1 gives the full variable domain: SQTIHQWPATLVQPVGSPLSLECTVEGTSNPNLYWYRQAAGRGLQLLFYSVGIGQISSEVPQNLSASRPQDRQFILSSKKLLLSDSGFYLCAWGGQLNTEAFFGQGTRLTVV.